The following is a T cell receptor (beta chain) sequence with its context. Original analysis: Reference gene primer amplification in the assay estimated nucleated cell counts. Only in-frame clones appear in the TCRdb table, and some are missing; sequencing was by immunoSEQ multiplex PCR. V and J calls and clone size follow that table, whereas D and trimming were derived from the DNA. The table has some 200,000 clones, around 82% seen once. The data originate from a study of blood T cell repertoires in COVID-19. At the level of the study: Acute and convalescent COVID-19 specimens originated in the United States, Italy and Spain. PBMCs, B-cell-depleted T cells, or T cells provided the cDNA or gDNA that made up the material.

Germline V CDR1 and CDR2: MNHNS, SASEGT. V was pared by 7 bases and J by 11 bases, with 10 bases of the junction left unmatched. The CDR3 extends over 13 amino acids. The genes are TRBV6-1 and TRBJ2-7; 11 positions agree with TRBD2. The clonotype originates from an older woman with acute or convalescent COVID-19. Sequencing used peripheral blood. This CDR3 reads CASKKLAGALEYF. The CDR3 DNA reads TGTGCCAGCAAAAAACTAGCGGGAGCTTTGGAGTACTTC.